This T cell receptor beta chain originates from a study of pediatric ulcerative colitis. The CDR3 extends over 16 amino acids. CDR1 and CDR2 from the germline V gene are SGHRS and YFSETQ. V was pared by 0 bases and J by 0 bases, with 10 bases between. The repertoire was sequenced with immunoSEQ multiplex PCR; TCRdb's copy has only in-frame clones and lacks some. Here the sample spans around 68,000 clones, around four fifths being singletons. What was sequenced was blood. The sequence was collected from a boy aged 5-17 years with moderate ulcerative colitis. V gene TRBV5-1 combines with J gene TRBJ1-3; D is undetermined. CDR3 residues: CASSLESASSGNTIYF. The CDR3 nucleotides read TGCGCCAGCAGCTTGGAGTCGGCAAGCTCTGGAAACACCATATATTTT.